At least ten counts were recorded for the clone carrying this T cell receptor beta chain. What it binds is not known. One entry per CDR3 protein, called by TCRdb with MiXCR from the 5' RACE reads. In the table there are approximately 50,000 distinct CDR3 sequences, more than 3.5% of which are singletons. This sample is part of a study of neurological immune-mediated disorders. Findings of the study overall: The most TCR clonal expansion was seen in HTLV-1-associated myelopathy, whereas the least was seen in multiple sclerosis, below the level in healthy controls.

The clonotype originates from a man between 60 and 75 years old with multiple sclerosis. Sequenced sample: PBMCs.

CDR3 residues: CSARGPRNTGELFF. The CDR3, as DNA: TGCAGTGCTAGAGGTCCCAGGAACACCGGGGAGCTGTTTTTT. This chain links TRBV20-1 with TRBJ2-2; the D is unclear. Deletions cut 1 base from V and 1 base from J, with 7 bases between. CDR1 is DFQATT and CDR2 is SNEGSKA in the germline V gene (reference sequence). CDR3 length: 14 amino acids.